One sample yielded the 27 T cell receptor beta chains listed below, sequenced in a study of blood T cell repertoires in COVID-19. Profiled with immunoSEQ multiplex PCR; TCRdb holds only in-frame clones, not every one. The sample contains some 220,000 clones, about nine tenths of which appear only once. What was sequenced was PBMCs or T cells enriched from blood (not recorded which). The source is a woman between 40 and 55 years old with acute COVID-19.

In nucleotides, the CDR3 is TGTGCCAGCTCCCGGGGAGAGAACACTGAAGCTTTCTTT. Amino acids: CASSRGENTEAFF. The chain links TRBV18 to TRBJ1-1; no clear D. The germline V gene encodes CDR1 KGHSH and CDR2 LQKENI. CDR3 length: 13 residues. V lost 6 bases and J 1 base, leaving 9 bases between the germline ends.

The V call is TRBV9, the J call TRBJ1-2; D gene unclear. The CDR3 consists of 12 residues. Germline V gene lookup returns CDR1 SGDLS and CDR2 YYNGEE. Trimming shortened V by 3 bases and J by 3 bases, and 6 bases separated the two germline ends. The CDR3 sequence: CASSGGDYGYTF. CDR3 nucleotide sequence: TGTGCCAGCAGCGGAGGAGACTATGGCTACACCTTC.

The CDR3 loop reads CASRGTGGSYGYTF. In nucleotides, the CDR3 is TGTGCCAGCAGGGGGACAGGGGGCAGCTATGGCTACACCTTC. The J gene is TRBJ1-2, the V gene TRBV2; 12 positions agree with TRBD1. The CDR3 covers 14 residues. Trimming took 6 bases from V and 4 from J; bases not matched to a gene: 3. CDR1 is SNHLY and CDR2 is FYNNEI in the germline V gene.

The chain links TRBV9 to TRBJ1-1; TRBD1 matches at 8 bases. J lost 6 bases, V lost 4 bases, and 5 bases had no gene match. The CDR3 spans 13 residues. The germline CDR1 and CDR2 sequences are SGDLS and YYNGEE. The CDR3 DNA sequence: TGTGCCAGCAGCCGCGGACAGGGCTCTGAAGCTTTCTTT. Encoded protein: CASSRGQGSEAFF.

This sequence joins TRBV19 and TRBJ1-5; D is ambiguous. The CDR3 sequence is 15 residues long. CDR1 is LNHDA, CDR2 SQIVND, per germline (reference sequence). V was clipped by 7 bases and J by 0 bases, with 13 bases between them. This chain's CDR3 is CASKRAGISNQPQHF. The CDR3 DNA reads TGTGCCAGTAAGAGGGCAGGTATTAGCAATCAGCCCCAGCATTTT.

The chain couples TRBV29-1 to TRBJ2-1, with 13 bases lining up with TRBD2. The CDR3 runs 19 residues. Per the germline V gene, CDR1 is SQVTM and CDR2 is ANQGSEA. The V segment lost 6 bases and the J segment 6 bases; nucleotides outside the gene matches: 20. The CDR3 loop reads CSVQHRTSGGVWGLNEQFF. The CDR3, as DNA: TGCAGCGTGCAACACAGAACTAGCGGGGGGGTATGGGGCCTCAATGAGCAGTTCTTC.

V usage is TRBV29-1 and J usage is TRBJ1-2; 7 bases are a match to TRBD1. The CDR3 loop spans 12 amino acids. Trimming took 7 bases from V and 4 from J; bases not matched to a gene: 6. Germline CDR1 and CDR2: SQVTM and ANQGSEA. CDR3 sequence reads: CSAGQDPYGYTF. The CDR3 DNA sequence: TGCAGCGCCGGACAGGACCCCTATGGCTACACCTTC.

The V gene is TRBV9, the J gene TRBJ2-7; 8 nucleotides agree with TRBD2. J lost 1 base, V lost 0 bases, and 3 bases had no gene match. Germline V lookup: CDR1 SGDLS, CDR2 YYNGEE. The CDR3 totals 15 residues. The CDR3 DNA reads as TGTGCCAGCAGCGTAGATAGCGGGGAATCCTACGAGCAGTACTTC. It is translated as CASSVDSGESYEQYF.

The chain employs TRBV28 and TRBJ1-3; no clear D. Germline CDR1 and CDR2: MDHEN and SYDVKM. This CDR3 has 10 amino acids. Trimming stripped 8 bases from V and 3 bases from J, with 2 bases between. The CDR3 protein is CASYGNTIYF. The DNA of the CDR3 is TGTGCCAGCTATGGAAACACCATATATTTT.

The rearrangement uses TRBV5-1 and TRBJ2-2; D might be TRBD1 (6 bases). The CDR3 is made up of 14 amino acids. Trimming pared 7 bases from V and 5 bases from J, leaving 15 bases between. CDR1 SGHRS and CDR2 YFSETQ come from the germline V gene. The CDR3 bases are TGCGCCAGCGATAAGGGGGATCGGACCGGGGAGCTGTTTTTT. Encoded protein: CASDKGDRTGELFF.

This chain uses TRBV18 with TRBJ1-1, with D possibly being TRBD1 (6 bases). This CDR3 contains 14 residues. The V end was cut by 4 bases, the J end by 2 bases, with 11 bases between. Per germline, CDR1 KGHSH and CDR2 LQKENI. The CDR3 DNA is TGTGCCAGCTCACAAGGACAGACAAACACTGAAGCTTTCTTT. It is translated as CASSQGQTNTEAFF.

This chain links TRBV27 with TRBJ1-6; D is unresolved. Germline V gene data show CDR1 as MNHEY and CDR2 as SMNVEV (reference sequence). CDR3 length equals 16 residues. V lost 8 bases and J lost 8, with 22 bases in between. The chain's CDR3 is CASQLIRDAFDSPLHF. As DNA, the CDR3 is TGTGCCAGCCAGCTAATTCGGGATGCGTTCGATTCACCCCTCCACTTT.

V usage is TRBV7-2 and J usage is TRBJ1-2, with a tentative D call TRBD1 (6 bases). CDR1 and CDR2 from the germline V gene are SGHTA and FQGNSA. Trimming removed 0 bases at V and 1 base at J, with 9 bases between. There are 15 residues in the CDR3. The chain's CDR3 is CASSLAGGDNYGYTF. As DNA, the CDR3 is TGTGCCAGCAGCTTAGCTGGGGGCGATAACTATGGCTACACCTTC.

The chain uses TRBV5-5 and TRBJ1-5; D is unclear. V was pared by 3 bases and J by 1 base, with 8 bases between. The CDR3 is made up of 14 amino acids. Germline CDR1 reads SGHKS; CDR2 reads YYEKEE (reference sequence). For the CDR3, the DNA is TGTGCCAGCAGCTCCGGACTGAGCAATCAGCCCCAGCATTTT. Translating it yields CASSSGLSNQPQHF.

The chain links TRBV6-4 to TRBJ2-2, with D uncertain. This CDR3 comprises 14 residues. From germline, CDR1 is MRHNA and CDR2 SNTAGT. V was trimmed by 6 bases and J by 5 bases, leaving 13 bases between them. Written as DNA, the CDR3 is TGTGCCAGCAGACATTCTACAGAGACCGGGGAGCTGTTTTTT. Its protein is CASRHSTETGELFF.

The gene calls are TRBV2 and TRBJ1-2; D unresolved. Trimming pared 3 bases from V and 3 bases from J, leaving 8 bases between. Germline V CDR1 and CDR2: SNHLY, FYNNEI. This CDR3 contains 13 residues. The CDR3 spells CASSDELHYGYTF. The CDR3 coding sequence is TGTGCCAGCAGTGATGAACTCCACTATGGCTACACCTTC.

In DNA form, the CDR3 reads TGTGCCAGCAGCCAAGGGGCCACTGAAGCTTTCTTT. It specifies CASSQGATEAFF. The rearrangement links TRBV3-1 (or the pseudogene TRBV3-2) to TRBJ1-1; D remains unclear. This CDR3 is 12 amino acids long. V lost 1 base and J 4 bases, leaving 4 bases between the germline ends. CDR1 is LGHDT and CDR2 is YNNKEL in the germline V gene (reference sequence).

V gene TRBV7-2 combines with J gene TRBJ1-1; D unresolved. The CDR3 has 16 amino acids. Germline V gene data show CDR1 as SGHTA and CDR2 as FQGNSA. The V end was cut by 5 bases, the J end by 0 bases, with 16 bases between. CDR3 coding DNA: TGTGCCAGCAGCGCCTTATACGGGAACTTGAACACTGAAGCTTTCTTT. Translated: CASSALYGNLNTEAFF. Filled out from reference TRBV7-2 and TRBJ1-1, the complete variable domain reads GAGVSQSPSNKVTEKGKDVELRCDPISGHTALYWYRQSLGQGLEFLIYFQGNSAPDKSGLPSDRFSAERTGGSVSTLTIQRTQQEDSAVYLCASSALYGNLNTEAFFGQGTRLTVV.

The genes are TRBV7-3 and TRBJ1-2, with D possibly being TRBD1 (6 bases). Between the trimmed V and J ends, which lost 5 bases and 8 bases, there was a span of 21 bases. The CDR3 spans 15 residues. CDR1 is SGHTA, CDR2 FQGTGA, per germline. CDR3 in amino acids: CASSRGPGDRGGYTF. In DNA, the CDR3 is TGTGCCAGCAGCCGCGGCCCAGGGGATCGGGGCGGCTACACCTTC.

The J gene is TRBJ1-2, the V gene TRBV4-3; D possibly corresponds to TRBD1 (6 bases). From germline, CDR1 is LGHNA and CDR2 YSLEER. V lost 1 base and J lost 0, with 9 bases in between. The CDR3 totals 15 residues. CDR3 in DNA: TGCGCCAGCAGCCAAGTCACAGGGCCTAACTATGGCTACACCTTC. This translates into CASSQVTGPNYGYTF.

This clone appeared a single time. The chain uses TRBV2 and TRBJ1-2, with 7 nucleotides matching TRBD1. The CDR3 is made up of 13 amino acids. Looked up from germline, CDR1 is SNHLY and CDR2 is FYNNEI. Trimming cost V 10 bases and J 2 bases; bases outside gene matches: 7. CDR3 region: CANPGQANYGYTF. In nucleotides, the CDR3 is TGTGCCAACCCCGGACAGGCAAACTATGGCTACACCTTC.

The CDR3 here is CASSQDWGQMNSPLHF. The CDR3 DNA reads as TGTGCCAGCAGCCAAGATTGGGGACAAATGAATTCACCCCTCCACTTT. The rearrangement joins TRBV3-1 (or the pseudogene TRBV3-2) to TRBJ1-6; D is possibly TRBD1 (6 bases). Germline-derived CDR1 and CDR2 are LGHDT and YNNKEL (reference sequence). This CDR3 has 16 amino acids. Trimming cost V 0 bases and J 7 bases, with 13 bases left between them.

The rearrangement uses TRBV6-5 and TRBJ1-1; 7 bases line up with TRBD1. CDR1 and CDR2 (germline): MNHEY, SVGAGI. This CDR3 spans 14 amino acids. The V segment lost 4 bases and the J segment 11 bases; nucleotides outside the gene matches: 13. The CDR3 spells CASSSPGTAARAFF. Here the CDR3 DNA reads TGTGCCAGCAGTTCCCCCGGGACAGCCGCCAGGGCTTTCTTT.

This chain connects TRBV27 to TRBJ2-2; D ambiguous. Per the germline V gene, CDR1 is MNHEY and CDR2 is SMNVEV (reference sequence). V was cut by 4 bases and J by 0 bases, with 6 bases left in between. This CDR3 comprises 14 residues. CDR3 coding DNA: TGTGCCAGCAGTTCCCTTACGAACACCGGGGAGCTGTTTTTT. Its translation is CASSSLTNTGELFF.

CDR3 nucleotides: TGTGCCAGTAGTATCGGGACAGGGCTCTACGAGCAGTACTTC. Translated, it gives CASSIGTGLYEQYF. This chain uses TRBV19 with TRBJ2-7; 9 bases are a match to TRBD1. The length of the CDR3 is 14 residues. Looked up from germline, CDR1 is LNHDA and CDR2 is SQIVND (reference sequence). J gave up 3 bases and V 3 bases, and 3 bases lay outside the gene matches.

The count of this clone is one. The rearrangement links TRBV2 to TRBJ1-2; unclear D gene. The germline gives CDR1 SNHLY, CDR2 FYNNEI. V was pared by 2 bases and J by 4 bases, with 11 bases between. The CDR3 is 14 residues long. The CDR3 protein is CASSESGVGYGYTF. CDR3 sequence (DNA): TGTGCCAGCAGTGAATCGGGAGTGGGCTATGGCTACACCTTC.

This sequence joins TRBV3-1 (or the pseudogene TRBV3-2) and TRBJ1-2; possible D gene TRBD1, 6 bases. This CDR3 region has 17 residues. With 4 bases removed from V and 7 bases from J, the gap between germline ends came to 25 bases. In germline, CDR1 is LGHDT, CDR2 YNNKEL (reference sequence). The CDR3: CASSPGDAVPPRVGYTF. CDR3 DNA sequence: TGTGCCAGCAGCCCAGGGGACGCCGTGCCGCCCCGCGTTGGCTACACCTTC.